The 19 T cell receptor beta chains given below trace back to one sample, sequenced in a study of blood T cell repertoires in COVID-19 (dated by TCRdb to 2018 to 2021). The library was obtained by the immunoSEQ multiplex PCR assay. TCRdb stores this immuneACCESS table with in-frame sequences only. Part of the clones is absent; in the studies checked, under half of the shortfall reflects unresolved V genes, and no reason is known for the rest. In all, the sample holds about 190,000 clones, and around 85% of those were seen once. In total, the top ten clones hold 6.5% to 7.5% of the sample. The specimen sequenced was peripheral blood. The receptors derive from a man older than 75 with COVID-19, enrolled during active disease.

This chain connects TRBV27 to TRBJ1-6, with D unclear. The V and J ends lost 4 bases and 5 bases respectively, with 6 bases between them. The length of the CDR3 is 13 residues. In germline, CDR1 is MNHEY, CDR2 SMNVEV (reference sequence). CDR3 protein: CASSWRNNSPLHF. In DNA form, the CDR3 reads TGTGCCAGCAGTTGGAGAAATAATTCACCCCTCCACTTT.

This chain joins TRBV18 and TRBJ1-1; D possibly corresponds to TRBD1 (5 bases). V lost 3 bases, J lost 7 bases, and 9 bases lay in between. CDR3 size: 12 residues. The germline V gene has CDR1 KGHSH and CDR2 LQKENI. CDR3 sequence reads: CASSPKRGEAFF. The CDR3 DNA follows: TGTGCCAGCTCACCTAAAAGGGGTGAAGCTTTCTTT. Combining the CDR3 with reference TRBV18 and TRBJ1-1 gives the whole variable domain NAGVMQNPRHLVRRRGQEARLRCSPMKGHSHVYWYRQLPEEGLKFMVYLQKENIIDESGMPKERFSAEFPKEGPSILRIQQVVRGDSAAYFCASSPKRGEAFFGQGTRLTVV.

The chain recombines TRBV6-1 with TRBJ2-3, with D perhaps matching TRBD2 (5 bases). Germline V gene lookup returns CDR1 MNHNS and CDR2 SASEGT. V shed 7 bases and J shed 3 bases, with 17 bases lying between them. CDR3 length: 15 residues. The CDR3 region has the DNA TGTGCCAGCAACCCCGCTGATGAGGGAACAGATACGCAGTATTTT. Its translation is CASNPADEGTDTQYF.

This chain joins TRBV28 and TRBJ2-1; 11 nucleotides align to TRBD2. The ends lost 6 bases at V and 4 bases at J; junction bases unmatched: 5. The CDR3 loop spans 15 amino acids. Per germline, CDR1 MDHEN and CDR2 SYDVKM. The DNA for the CDR3 is TGTGCCAGCAGACGTAGCGGGGGGGCTTACAATGAGCAGTTCTTC. Its translation: CASRRSGGAYNEQFF.

The J gene is TRBJ2-5, the V gene TRBV7-8, with 10 bases identical to TRBD2. The V and J ends lost 7 bases and 5 bases, in that order; junction bases with no gene match: 7. Per germline, CDR1 SGHVS and CDR2 FQNEAQ. The CDR3 runs to 14 residues. CDR3 DNA sequence: TGTGCCAGCAAGCCTAGCGGGGGACGGGAGACCCAGTACTTC. This encodes CASKPSGGRETQYF.

The chain employs TRBV11-2 and TRBJ2-1; TRBD2 aligns across 10 bases. With 3 bases clipped from V and 14 bases from J, the junction kept 16 bases outside the gene matches. CDR3 length: 16 amino acids. Germline loops: CDR1 SGHAT, CDR2 FQNNGV. The CDR3 DNA sequence: TGTGCCAGCAGCTTCTCGAGCGGGGGGGCCAGCCGTCAAGAGTTCTTC. Translation: CASSFSSGGASRQEFF.

The genes are TRBV19 and TRBJ1-2, with D unresolved. The germline V gene has CDR1 LNHDA and CDR2 SQIVND (reference sequence). This CDR3 comprises 12 residues. Trimming stripped 4 bases from V and 4 bases from J, with 7 bases between. CDR3 loop: CASSSGGYGYTF. CDR3 in DNA: TGTGCCAGTAGTAGCGGTGGCTATGGCTACACCTTC.

The gene calls are TRBV18 and TRBJ1-1, with a weak D call TRBD1 (5 bases). V was clipped by 3 bases and J by 0 bases, with 11 bases between them. The germline V gene encodes CDR1 KGHSH and CDR2 LQKENI. The CDR3 length is 15 residues. The CDR3 here is CASSPDPDMNTEAFF. The CDR3 nucleotides are TGTGCCAGCTCACCTGACCCGGACATGAACACTGAAGCTTTCTTT. Full variable domain (rest looked up from reference TRBV18 and TRBJ1-1): NAGVMQNPRHLVRRRGQEARLRCSPMKGHSHVYWYRQLPEEGLKFMVYLQKENIIDESGMPKERFSAEFPKEGPSILRIQQVVRGDSAAYFCASSPDPDMNTEAFFGQGTRLTVV.

The V call is TRBV7-2, the J call TRBJ2-3, with a weak D call TRBD2 (6 bases). The CDR3 loop spans 15 amino acids. Germline V CDR1 and CDR2: SGHTA, FQGNSA. The V end was cut by 1 base, the J end by 4 bases, with 12 bases between. The CDR3 reads CASSLVSGGPDTQYF. CDR3 nucleotides: TGTGCCAGCAGCTTAGTTAGCGGAGGGCCAGATACGCAGTATTTT.

The rearrangement uses TRBV5-1 and TRBJ1-2, with 7 bases fitting TRBD1. CDR1 is SGHRS, CDR2 YFSETQ, per germline. The CDR3 sequence is 13 residues long. V shed 3 bases and J 2 bases; nucleotides not matched to a gene: 1. CDR3 coding DNA: TGCGCCAGCAGCTCGGGACAGAACTATGGCTACACCTTC. Amino acid sequence: CASSSGQNYGYTF.

V is TRBV7-2 and J is TRBJ1-4; TRBD1 matches 8 bases. The CDR3 runs 15 residues. Germline V gene data show CDR1 as SGHTA and CDR2 as FQGNSA. Losses at the gene ends were 4 bases for V and 8 bases for J; bases not matched to a gene: 9. The CDR3 coding sequence is TGTGCCAGCAGCTGGGTCCGGGACAGGCACGAAAAACTGTTTTTT. It specifies CASSWVRDRHEKLFF.

The V call is TRBV6-2 or TRBV6-3, the J call TRBJ2-5, with TRBD2 identical over 14 bases. The CDR3 sequence is 18 residues long. Germline-derived CDR1 and CDR2 are MNHEY and SVGEGT. With 2 bases clipped from V and 5 bases from J, the junction kept 10 bases outside the gene matches. The CDR3 reads CASSYVTSGGAERETQYF. The DNA for the CDR3 is TGTGCCAGCAGTTACGTGACTAGCGGGGGGGCCGAGCGGGAGACCCAGTACTTC.

This chain joins TRBV3-1 (or the pseudogene TRBV3-2) and TRBJ2-1, with D maybe TRBD2 (7 bases). Germline values: CDR1 LGHDT, CDR2 YNNKEL (reference sequence). This CDR3 is built from 13 residues. V gave up 7 bases and J gave up 7 bases, with 14 bases separating them. CDR3 loop: CASNKRGGNEQFF. The CDR3 DNA reads as TGTGCCAGCAACAAGAGGGGGGGAAATGAGCAGTTCTTC.

This chain uses TRBV2 with TRBJ2-1, with 7 bases aligning to TRBD1. Germline assignment: CDR1 SNHLY and CDR2 FYNNEI. V shed 6 bases and J 13 bases; nucleotides not matched to a gene: 12. The CDR3 contains 13 residues. The CDR3 here is CASSAANRGLQFF. DNA of the CDR3: TGTGCCAGCAGCGCAGCTAACAGGGGCCTACAGTTCTTC.

The chain carries TRBV18 and TRBJ1-6, with D uncertain. The V gene lost 8 bases and the J gene lost 9 bases, with 14 bases spanning the gap. CDR1 KGHSH and CDR2 LQKENI come from the germline V gene. The CDR3 sequence is 13 residues long. The CDR3 coding sequence is TGTGCCAGCACTGAAAGCATGCGTTCACCCCTCCACTTT. Amino acid sequence: CASTESMRSPLHF.

The rearrangement joins TRBV11-3 to TRBJ1-2; weak D call: TRBD1 (6 bases). This CDR3 comprises 14 residues. Trimming removed 5 bases from V and 2 bases from J, with 12 bases in between. CDR1 and CDR2 from the germline V gene are SGHNT and YENEEA. CDR3 residues: CASSPVRGNYGYTF. The CDR3 DNA is TGTGCCAGCAGCCCTGTTAGGGGGAACTATGGCTACACCTTC.

The V and J genes are TRBV10-2 and TRBJ2-7; 12 bases map to TRBD1. Germline-derived CDR1 and CDR2 are WSHSY and SAAADI. The CDR3 runs to 14 residues. The V and J ends lost 11 bases and 6 bases, in that order; junction bases with no gene match: 11. CDR3 nucleotide sequence: TGCGCCGCCCGGGCCGGGACAGGGGGCCTCGAGCAGTACTTC. Amino acids: CAARAGTGGLEQYF.

This sequence joins TRBV2 and TRBJ1-6, with D perhaps matching TRBD1 (5 bases). V shed 7 bases and J shed 1 base, with 8 bases lying between them. The CDR3 is 14 amino acids. CDR1 is SNHLY, CDR2 FYNNEI, per germline. CDR3 DNA sequence: TGTGCCAGCAATAGACAGTCCTATAATTCACCCCTCCACTTT. Translated: CASNRQSYNSPLHF.

The chain links TRBV18 to TRBJ1-3; D may be TRBD1 (6 bases). V was pared by 3 bases and J by 0 bases, with 12 bases between. CDR1 and CDR2 from the germline V gene are KGHSH and LQKENI. CDR3 length equals 16 residues. CDR3 region: CASSPEDSRSGNTIYF. CDR3 DNA: TGTGCCAGCTCACCGGAGGACAGCCGCTCTGGAAACACCATATATTTT.